The entry below gives a single TCR beta chain sequence along with its context. The antigen is not known. Repertoires were generated with immunoSEQ multiplex PCR, while TCRdb's copy carries only in-frame clones and drops some. This sample carries about 77,000 clones, roughly 98% of them seen once, and the ten largest clones take around 0.58%. Trimming removed 4 bases from V and 0 bases from J; junction bases left unmatched: 11. Germline V gene data show CDR1 as LGHNA and CDR2 as YNFKEQ. The CDR3 is made up of 20 amino acids. The data are from a study of Tregs in tolerant kidney transplant recipients. Study observations and caveats: Donor-specific Treg expansion exceeded global Treg expansion in tolerant patients, suggesting antigen drive.

This TCR was sampled from a human donor who received a combined kidney and bone marrow transplant. The material sequenced was CD4+ T cells from blood, taken before the transplant. This sequence joins TRBV4-2 and TRBJ2-5, with 16 bases lining up with TRBD2. The CDR3 spells CASSLNPGTSGGAYQETQYF. For the CDR3, the DNA is TGTGCCAGCAGCCTTAACCCCGGGACTAGCGGGGGGGCATACCAAGAGACCCAGTACTTC.